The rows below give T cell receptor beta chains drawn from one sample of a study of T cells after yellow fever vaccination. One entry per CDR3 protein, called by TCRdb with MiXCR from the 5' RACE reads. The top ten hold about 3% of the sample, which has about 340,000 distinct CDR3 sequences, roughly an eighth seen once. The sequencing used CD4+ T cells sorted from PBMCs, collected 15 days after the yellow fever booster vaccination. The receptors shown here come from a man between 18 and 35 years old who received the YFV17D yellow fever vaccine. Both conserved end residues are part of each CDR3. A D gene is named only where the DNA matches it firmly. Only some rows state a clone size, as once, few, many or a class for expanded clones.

CDR3: CASSPGGGTEAFF
DNA: TGTGCCAGCAGCCCCGGGGGGGGGACTGAAGCTTTCTTT
D: .
size: many
J: TRBJ1-1
V: TRBV7-2

CDR3: CAIRATVTGEKLFF
DNA: TGTGCCATCAGGGCGACGGTCACCGGTGAAAAACTGTTTTTT
D: .
size: .
J: TRBJ1-4
V: TRBV10-3

CDR3: CASSFWQGVSEQYF
DNA: TGTGCCAGCAGTTTTTGGCAGGGGGTATCCGAGCAGTACTTC
D: TRBD1
size: .
J: TRBJ2-7
V: TRBV12-3/TRBV12-4

CDR3: CASSSGVQARETQYF
DNA: TGCGCCAGCAGCTCCGGGGTGCAGGCCCGAGAGACCCAGTACTTC
D: .
size: few
J: TRBJ2-5
V: TRBV5-1

CDR3: CASSPQSGRTGELFF
DNA: TGTGCCAGCAGCCCCCAATCTGGCCGCACCGGGGAGCTGTTTTTT
D: .
size: .
J: TRBJ2-2
V: TRBV7-2

CDR3: CASSLLGQGHYEQYF
DNA: TGTGCCAGCAGTTTACTGGGACAGGGCCACTACGAGCAGTACTTC
D: TRBD1
size: .
J: TRBJ2-7
V: TRBV12-3/TRBV12-4

CDR3: CASSHDTLRRKNQPQHF
DNA: TGCGCCAGCAGCCATGACACCCTCCGGAGGAAAAATCAGCCCCAGCATTTT
D: .
size: once
J: TRBJ1-5
V: TRBV4-1

CDR3: CASRPFRGGYNQPQHF
DNA: TGTGCCAGCAGGCCATTCAGGGGGGGTTATAATCAGCCCCAGCATTTT
D: TRBD1
size: few
J: TRBJ1-5
V: TRBV28

CDR3: CASSENFKRETQYF
DNA: TGTGCCAGCAGTGAAAACTTCAAGAGGGAGACCCAGTACTTC
D: .
size: .
J: TRBJ2-5
V: TRBV6-1

CDR3: CATAGLYDTEAFF
DNA: TGTGCCACCGCGGGCCTTTACGACACTGAAGCTTTCTTT
D: .
size: few
J: TRBJ1-1
V: TRBV10-3

CDR3: CASSDLAGGGELFF
DNA: TGTGCCAGCAGTGACCTAGCGGGTGGCGGGGAGCTGTTTTTT
D: TRBD2
size: .
J: TRBJ2-2
V: TRBV2

CDR3: CASSLPQGVEEKLFF
DNA: TGTGCCAGCAGCCTACCACAGGGAGTGGAGGAAAAACTGTTTTTT
D: .
size: .
J: TRBJ1-4
V: TRBV27

CDR3: CASSVAEVVTEAFF
DNA: TGTGCCAGCAGTGTGGCGGAAGTTGTCACTGAAGCTTTCTTT
D: .
size: many
J: TRBJ1-1
V: TRBV6-1

CDR3: CASSQETPTGPDTQYF
DNA: TGCGCCAGCAGCCAAGAAACGCCGACAGGGCCAGATACGCAGTATTTT
D: TRBD1
size: .
J: TRBJ2-3
V: TRBV4-1

CDR3: CASTHRGRQGLNTEAFF
DNA: TGTGCCAGTACCCATCGGGGACGACAGGGTTTAAACACTGAAGCTTTCTTT
D: TRBD1
size: once
J: TRBJ1-1
V: TRBV19

CDR3: CASSLKQGIAKNIQYF
DNA: TGTGCCAGCAGCTTGAAACAGGGGATAGCCAAAAACATTCAGTACTTC
D: TRBD1
size: few
J: TRBJ2-4
V: TRBV5-6

CDR3: CSASLAVKSSDTQYF
DNA: TGCAGTGCTAGTCTAGCAGTAAAGTCATCAGATACGCAGTATTTT
D: .
size: once
J: TRBJ2-3
V: TRBV20-1

CDR3: CAISGAGADNEQFF
DNA: TGTGCCATCAGTGGAGCGGGGGCCGACAATGAGCAGTTCTTC
D: TRBD2
size: few
J: TRBJ2-1
V: TRBV10-3

CDR3: CSASLVRGTDTQYF
DNA: TGCAGTGCTAGCCTGGTCCGGGGCACAGATACGCAGTATTTT
D: .
size: .
J: TRBJ2-3
V: TRBV20-1

CDR3: CASSAAGEGTQYF
DNA: TGTGCCAGCAGCGCCGCGGGGGAGGGGACGCAGTATTTT
D: TRBD2
size: .
J: TRBJ2-3
V: TRBV6-1

CDR3: CASSLAHGNGYTF
DNA: TGTGCCAGCAGTTTAGCGCATGGGAATGGCTACACCTTC
D: .
size: .
J: TRBJ1-2
V: TRBV12-3/TRBV12-4

CDR3: CASSFLGQYYEQYF
DNA: TGCGCCAGCAGCTTCCTGGGACAGTATTACGAGCAGTACTTC
D: TRBD1
size: .
J: TRBJ2-7
V: TRBV5-1

CDR3: CASSLHGSGYTF
DNA: TGTGCCAGCAGTTTGCACGGGAGCGGCTACACCTTC
D: .
size: .
J: TRBJ1-2
V: TRBV28

CDR3: CAWSEGAYQPQHF
DNA: TGTGCCTGGAGTGAGGGGGCCTATCAGCCCCAGCATTTT
D: TRBD1
size: .
J: TRBJ1-5
V: TRBV30

CDR3: CASSQQGTMSPLHF
DNA: TGTGCCAGCAGCCAGCAGGGTACAATGTCACCCCTCCACTTT
D: .
size: few
J: TRBJ1-6
V: TRBV7-2

CDR3: CASSEYNQPQHF
DNA: TGTGCCAGTAGTGAATACAATCAGCCCCAGCATTTT
D: .
size: few
J: TRBJ1-5
V: TRBV19

CDR3: CASSGRASNEQFF
DNA: TGTGCCAGCAGCGGTAGGGCTAGCAATGAGCAGTTCTTC
D: .
size: few
J: TRBJ2-1
V: TRBV7-9

CDR3: CASRPTGAIGNEQFF
DNA: TGTGCCAGCAGGCCCACAGGGGCCATTGGCAATGAGCAGTTCTTC
D: TRBD1
size: few
J: TRBJ2-1
V: TRBV12-3/TRBV12-4

CDR3: CASSASTGGVELFF
DNA: TGTGCCAGCAGCGCCTCGACAGGCGGAGTAGAACTGTTTTTT
D: .
size: few
J: TRBJ1-4
V: TRBV7-2

CDR3: CASSLVRVGETQYF
DNA: TGTGCCAGCAGCTTAGTCAGGGTGGGTGAGACCCAGTACTTC
D: .
size: few
J: TRBJ2-5
V: TRBV7-2

CDR3: CASQRWGNTEAFF
DNA: TGTGCCAGCCAGAGGTGGGGCAACACTGAAGCTTTCTTT
D: .
size: many
J: TRBJ1-1
V: TRBV6-6

CDR3: CASSLAGQGGENTEAFF
DNA: TGTGCCAGCAGCTTAGCCGGCCAGGGGGGTGAGAACACTGAAGCTTTCTTT
D: TRBD1
size: many
J: TRBJ1-1
V: TRBV7-2

CDR3: CATSRGTDGRQYF
DNA: TGTGCCACCAGCAGGGGAACGGACGGGCGACAGTACTTC
D: .
size: .
J: TRBJ2-4
V: TRBV15

CDR3: CSASGGLNEQFF
DNA: TGCAGTGCCAGCGGGGGGCTCAATGAGCAGTTCTTC
D: TRBD2
size: .
J: TRBJ2-1
V: TRBV20-1

CDR3: CASSLAWQGGETQYF
DNA: TGTGCCAGCAGTTTAGCGTGGCAGGGCGGGGAGACCCAGTACTTC
D: .
size: .
J: TRBJ2-5
V: TRBV12-3/TRBV12-4

CDR3: CASSLGVTGTAQETQYF
DNA: TGTGCCAGCAGCTTAGGGGTAACCGGGACTGCCCAAGAGACCCAGTACTTC
D: .
size: few
J: TRBJ2-5
V: TRBV7-3

CDR3: CSAVGTIADTQYF
DNA: TGCAGTGCAGTAGGGACTATTGCAGATACGCAGTATTTT
D: TRBD2
size: .
J: TRBJ2-3
V: TRBV20-1

CDR3: CASSQTGQGNIQYF
DNA: TGCGCCAGCAGCCAGACCGGACAGGGAAACATTCAGTACTTC
D: TRBD1
size: many
J: TRBJ2-4
V: TRBV4-3

CDR3: CASRPGQGAGYGYTF
DNA: TGTGCCAGCAGACCGGGACAGGGGGCTGGCTATGGCTACACCTTC
D: TRBD1
size: few
J: TRBJ1-2
V: TRBV2

CDR3: CASSLVLAGDTQYF
DNA: TGTGCCAGCAGCTTAGTACTAGCAGGCGATACGCAGTATTTT
D: .
size: .
J: TRBJ2-3
V: TRBV7-2

CDR3: CASSPFGQGGDGYTF
DNA: TGCGCCAGCAGCCCATTTGGGCAGGGTGGGGATGGCTACACCTTC
D: .
size: many
J: TRBJ1-2
V: TRBV4-3

CDR3: CASSSLGEQFF
DNA: TGTGCCAGCAGTTCCCTTGGTGAGCAGTTCTTC
D: .
size: .
J: TRBJ2-1
V: TRBV6-6

CDR3: CASSLASGGAGGYTF
DNA: TGTGCCAGCAGCTTAGCCTCGGGGGGCGCGGGCGGCTACACCTTC
D: .
size: .
J: TRBJ1-2
V: TRBV7-2

CDR3: CASSQEWGFGTF
DNA: .
D: .
size: few
J: TRBJ1-2
V: TRBV4-1

CDR3: CSAGPGQYEQYF
DNA: TGCAGTGCTGGACCGGGACAGTACGAGCAGTACTTC
D: TRBD1
size: many
J: TRBJ2-7
V: TRBV20-1